The next 8 T cell receptor beta chains were all read from a single sample in a study of early T cells in non-severe SARS-CoV-2 infection (TCRdb year 2021). The library was built by means of 5' RACE. TCRdb lists the instrument as NextSeq 500. Using fastp trimming at Q25 and MiXCR clonotype assembly, TCRdb reanalyzed the public sequencing data and kept in-frame beta chains. Merged by CDR3 protein, the rows form single entries marked with the most common genes and DNA. The sample yields fewer than 65,000 distinct CDR3 sequences; more than 5.5% were counted once. Around 3.4% of the sample rests with the top ten. The sequenced sample was whole blood, obtained at baseline. All receptors come from an adult who was a healthcare worker with PCR-confirmed SARS-CoV-2 infection or an uninfected control (not recorded which).

Turning to this clonotype: With a much larger clone just one base away, this may be a read error. CDR3 region: CASRGGTGRNGEQFF. CDR3 coding DNA: TGTGCCAGCAGGGGAGGGACAGGGAGGAATGGTGAGCAGTTCTTC. The chain carries TRBV7-2 and TRBJ2-1; 9 nucleotides agree with TRBD1. V lost 6 bases to trimming and J lost 9 bases; unmatched junction nucleotides: 12. Germline CDR1 reads SGHTA; CDR2 reads FQGNSA. The CDR3 has 15 residues.

This clonotype was observed a handful of times. Here the CDR3 DNA reads TGTGCCAGCAGCTTAGTAACAGGGAATGAAAAACTGTTTTTT. This translates into CASSLVTGNEKLFF. J is TRBJ1-4 and V is TRBV7-2; weak D call: TRBD1 (6 bases). V lost 1 base, J lost 5 bases, and 8 bases lay in between. Germline CDR1 SGHTA, CDR2 FQGNSA. This CDR3 contains 14 residues.

This clonotype was seen many times. V is TRBV12-3 or TRBV12-4 and J is TRBJ1-4; possibly TRBD1 for D (5 bases). The CDR3 totals 15 residues. V gave up 6 bases and J gave up 6 bases, with 17 bases separating them. The CDR3, as DNA: TGTGCCAGCAGCCCTCCCCCAGGGAGTGATGAAAAACTGTTTTTT. Translated, it gives CASSPPPGSDEKLFF.

The sample holds many counts of this clonotype. The V and J genes are TRBV29-1 and TRBJ2-6; D is unresolved. The germline gives CDR1 SQVTM, CDR2 ANQGSEA. The V gene lost 4 bases and the J gene lost 1 base, with 8 bases spanning the gap. The CDR3 runs 14 residues. CDR3 bases: TGCAGCGTTGTTTGGAATTCTGGGGCCAACGTCCTGACTTTC. It is translated as CSVVWNSGANVLTF.

The chain carries TRBV10-3 and TRBJ2-3, with D uncertain. Germline V gene data show CDR1 as ENHRY and CDR2 as SYGVKD. V lost 7 bases and J 4 bases, leaving 15 bases between the germline ends. The CDR3 has 14 residues. This CDR3 is CAINRVPSADTQYF. Here the CDR3 DNA reads TGTGCCATCAATAGGGTTCCTAGTGCAGATACGCAGTATTTT.

There are many counts of this clonotype. J is TRBJ1-1 and V is TRBV20-1; 8 nucleotides align to TRBD1. CDR1 is DFQATT, CDR2 SNEGSKA, per germline (reference sequence). CDR3 length equals 13 residues. The V and J ends lost 5 bases and 0 bases, in that order; junction bases with no gene match: 2. Here the CDR3 reads CSAWTGMNTEAFF. The CDR3 DNA follows: TGCAGTGCTTGGACAGGGATGAACACTGAAGCTTTCTTT.

V and J are TRBV28 and TRBJ2-7, with 7 nucleotides matching TRBD2. The germline V gene has CDR1 MDHEN and CDR2 SYDVKM. The CDR3 extends over 16 amino acids. After removal of 4 bases from V and 0 bases from J, the junction contained 9 bases not matched to a gene. As DNA, the CDR3 is TGTGCCAGCAGTTCTCCGACTAGCTTGAGCTCCTACGAGCAGTACTTC. Its translation is CASSSPTSLSSYEQYF.

J is TRBJ2-4 and V is TRBV28; 12 nucleotides line up with TRBD1. The J segment lost 4 bases and the V segment lost 10 bases, leaving 11 bases of the junction unmatched. This CDR3 region has 16 residues. CDR1 is MDHEN and CDR2 is SYDVKM in the germline V gene. The CDR3 protein is CATKRGTGGLKNIQYF. The DNA for the CDR3 is TGTGCCACCAAGAGGGGGACAGGGGGCTTAAAAAACATTCAGTACTTC.